This TCR beta chain was observed in a study of identical twins. CDR1 SGHRS and CDR2 YFSETQ come from the germline V gene. Losses at the gene ends were 1 base for V and 0 bases for J; bases not matched to a gene: 6. The CDR3 is 17 residues long. On this clonotype itself: No antigen is known for it.

TCRdb itself ran the 5' RACE reads through MiXCR, one entry per CDR3 protein. The sample carries roughly 470,000 distinct CDR3 sequences, roughly an eighth recorded once. Findings of the study overall: It was out-of-frame TCR alpha sharing in monozygotic twins that models underestimated. Beta out-of-frame sequences displayed a weaker excess of sharing between twins. Part of the zero-insertion signal could reflect confounding by invariant MAIT and iNKT cells.

These data were likewise used in another study, on yellow fever vaccine responses in identical twins. That source adds: Twins' T cell vaccine responses reportedly looked partly convergent, partly personalized.

Sequencing was done on a sample of CD4+ T cells sorted from blood. The sequence was collected from a woman between 18 and 29 years old in good health. The V call is TRBV5-1, the J call TRBJ2-3, with 9 bases aligning to TRBD2. The CDR3 here is CASSLSSGGTSTDTQYF. In nucleotides, the CDR3 is TGCGCCAGCAGCTTGAGTAGCGGGGGAACTAGCACAGATACGCAGTATTTT.